One sample yielded the 10 T cell receptor beta chains listed below, sequenced in a study of blood T cell repertoires in COVID-19. Here immunoSEQ multiplex PCR was the method, and the copy in TCRdb shows in-frame clones only, minus some. The data contain 200,000 to 250,000 clones, 90% of them singletons. Sequenced sample: peripheral blood. The receptors were sampled from a man aged 25-45 years with COVID-19, enrolled during active disease.

The chain is built from TRBV11-2 and TRBJ2-1; D is unclear. The CDR3 runs 17 residues. Trimming shortened V by 5 bases and J by 1 base, and 18 bases separated the two germline ends. Germline V gives CDR1 SGHAT, CDR2 FQNNGV. CDR3 sequence: CASSLRPDDGSYNEQFF. The CDR3 DNA is TGTGCCAGCAGCCTCAGGCCAGATGACGGATCCTACAATGAGCAGTTCTTC.

The genes are TRBV18 and TRBJ1-1; D is ambiguous. Trimming removed 6 bases at V and 3 bases at J, with 14 bases between. CDR3 length: 14 residues. From germline, CDR1 is KGHSH and CDR2 LQKENI. The CDR3 coding sequence is TGTGCCAGCTCCCCGGAGGACCTAGACACTGAAGCTTTCTTT. Its protein is CASSPEDLDTEAFF.

This chain joins TRBV7-9 and TRBJ2-2; the D gene is possibly TRBD1 (6 bases). The CDR3 loop spans 14 amino acids. The germline V gene has CDR1 SEHNR and CDR2 FQNEAQ (reference sequence). V lost 5 bases to trimming and J lost 1 base, with 8 bases between them. CDR3 sequence: CASSPGENTGELFF. The CDR3 nucleotides read TGTGCCAGCAGCCCAGGGGAGAACACCGGGGAGCTGTTTTTT.

The chain couples TRBV9 to TRBJ1-1; no definite D call. CDR1 and CDR2 (germline): SGDLS, YYNGEE. The CDR3 is 12 residues long. Deletions cut 5 bases from V and 6 bases from J, with 11 bases between. The CDR3 loop is CASSNQVSEAFF. The DNA of the CDR3 is TGTGCCAGCAGTAATCAGGTATCTGAAGCTTTCTTT.

This chain links TRBV28 with TRBJ1-2; TRBD1 agrees at 7 bases. V dropped 7 bases and J dropped 8; count of bases not matched to a gene: 7. Germline V gene data show CDR1 as MDHEN and CDR2 as SYDVKM. CDR3 length equals 12 residues. CDR3 bases: TGTGCCAGCAATAAGGGGGCAGGAGGCTACACCTTC. This translates into CASNKGAGGYTF.

This chain connects TRBV5-1 to TRBJ1-2, with 7 bases identical to TRBD1. J lost 0 bases, V lost 4 bases, and 3 bases had no gene match. Germline V lookup: CDR1 SGHRS, CDR2 YFSETQ. The CDR3 length is 14 residues. The CDR3 here is CASSGGTANYGYTF. CDR3 coding DNA: TGCGCCAGCAGCGGCGGGACAGCTAACTATGGCTACACCTTC.

The chain employs TRBV29-1 and TRBJ2-1; D gene ambiguous. Trimming removed 4 bases at V and 8 bases at J, with 6 bases between. The CDR3 sequence is 10 residues long. Per germline, CDR1 SQVTM and CDR2 ANQGSEA. The CDR3: CSVVADEQFF. In nucleotides, the CDR3 is TGCAGCGTTGTAGCAGATGAGCAGTTCTTC.

The chain recombines TRBV19 with TRBJ2-7, with TRBD2 matching over 7 bases. CDR3 length: 16 amino acids. Looked up from germline, CDR1 is LNHDA and CDR2 is SQIVND (reference sequence). The junction had 13 bases not matched to a gene; V was cut back by 6 bases and J by 2 bases. The CDR3 sequence is CASSRGGAPPAYEQYF. For the CDR3, the DNA is TGTGCCAGTAGCCGGGGAGGGGCCCCCCCTGCCTACGAGCAGTACTTC. The full variable domain, rest sourced from reference TRBV19 and TRBJ2-7, is DGGITQSPKYLFRKEGQNVTLSCEQNLNHDAMYWYRQDPGQGLRLIYYSQIVNDFQKGDIAEGYSVSREKKESFPLTVTSAQKNPTAFYLCASSRGGAPPAYEQYFGPGTRLTVT.

V is TRBV7-9 and J is TRBJ1-2; D is uncertain. V lost 1 base to trimming and J lost 3 bases, with 6 bases between them. CDR1 is SEHNR, CDR2 FQNEAQ, per germline (reference sequence). The CDR3 totals 13 residues. The CDR3: CASSLVADYGYTF. As DNA, the CDR3 is TGTGCCAGCAGCTTAGTGGCGGACTATGGCTACACCTTC. Based on the CDR3 plus reference TRBV7-9 and TRBJ1-2, the full variable domain is DTGVSQNPRHKITKRGQNVTFRCDPISEHNRLYWYRQTLGQGPEFLTYFQNEAQLEKSRLLSDRFSAERPKGSFSTLEIQRTEQGDSAMYLCASSLVADYGYTFGSGTRLTVV.

V is TRBV18 and J is TRBJ2-1, with 8 bases lining up with TRBD2. The V and J ends lost 3 bases and 0 bases, in that order; junction bases with no gene match: 10. This CDR3 has 18 amino acids. Germline values: CDR1 KGHSH, CDR2 LQKENI. CDR3 DNA: TGTGCCAGCTCACCCCTTCCCAACAGCGGGAGCTCCTACAATGAGCAGTTCTTC. Its protein is CASSPLPNSGSSYNEQFF.